The T cell receptor beta chain described here comes from a study of beta chain features in type 1 diabetes (dated by TCRdb to 2016 to 2019). At the level of the whole study: Mean age, gender distribution, total cell number and subset yield did not differ between patients and healthy donors. A total of under 120,000,000 sorted cells were examined across all samples, and RNA yield correlated strongly with the number of cells per subset. In the study, recently diagnosed type 1 diabetes patients and matched healthy donors were compared on the TCRB repertoires of their sorted circulating CD4+ T cell subsets. Whereas all 28 donors provided naive and central memory subsets, regulatory and stem cell-like memory subsets were isolated from just 8 patients and roughly 8 healthy donors. What the work shows at the level of the full study, not this receptor alone: A moderate but significant shortening of TCRB CDR3 length was observed in type 1 diabetes patients in all four CD4+ subsets. Shorter templates might be favored by PCR, yet because patient and control samples were amplified and corrected together, any such skew would affect both groups equally. Patients with type 1 diabetes made fewer insertions and deleted more nucleotides at VDJ recombination sites, implying thymic rearrangement abnormalities. Only small numbers of individuals were included in the HLA sub-analyses, which left unresolved whether HLA type had any influence on TCRB rearrangement. Naive, central memory and regulatory TCRB repertoires appeared more similar among patients than among healthy donors. Sequencing cDNA rather than genomic DNA could over-represent highly expressing activated cells, although activation and CD3 levels did not differ between groups.

The entire isolated RNA was reverse transcribed using the High Capacity cDNA Reverse Transcription Kit, and thus expressed TCRB transcripts were sequenced. Naive, central memory and regulatory T cell samples underwent deep immunoSEQ sequencing, averaging around 3.7 million total reads per sample. Sorted cells were lysed in RLT buffer, and RNA was extracted using DNase-treated RNeasy Micro or Mini kits according to cell number. To prevent cross-contamination, every cell subset was processed on its own, while patient and healthy donor samples were processed together. Using the immunoSEQ multiplex PCR, TCRB sequences were amplified from cDNA into 87-bp fragments spanning the CDR3 region. The amplicons were sequenced using the Illumina HiSeq platform. The paper's data handling went like this. Synthetic template baselines were used to correct PCR bias computationally, reads within Hamming distance 2 were collapsed together, and singletons that could not be merged were discarded. By aligning reads against IMGT, V, D and J genes, CDR3 length, and insertions or deletions at six rearrangement sites were assigned. Within each subset, clonotype counts were normalized to sorted cell number, and only after that were true diversity and Gini coefficients computed with the tcR R package. Repertoire sharing was quantified using the overlap coefficient calculated on TCRB nucleotide sequences. TCRdb mirrors the immuneACCESS table, restricted to in-frame sequences. Some clones are absent from its copies; in checked studies, under half trace to an unresolved V gene, and the reason for the others is unknown. V, J and clone size are taken as reported in that table, and D and trimming were inferred from the DNA itself. This sample lists 300,000 to 350,000 clones; around 7.6% were detected once. The top ten clonotypes cover 0.44% of the sample.

Turning to this clone: Its antigen specificity is not known. Per-base quality was not reported, and no clone a single base away is much larger than it.

V is cut by 5 bases and J by 5 bases, and the space between the germline ends is 18 bases. CDR1 and CDR2, looked up from the germline V gene (reference sequence), are MNHEY and SMNVEV. The CDR3 spans 15 residues, from the cysteine through the phenylalanine. Only the CDR3 part of the read is kept: 45 bases, read in frame from the first base. Each donor gave one peripheral blood draw, approximately 100 mL on average, collected into heparinised tubes. A BD FACSAria II was used to sort naive, central memory, regulatory and stem cell-like memory CD4+ T cells with a panel that included CD45RO, CCR7, CD25, CD127, CD95 and CD27. Every sorted population had a purity above 95%. Right away, PBMCs were isolated by Lymphoprep density gradient centrifugation and were stained directly, with no culture step. Samples were stained and sorted in pairs, with one healthy donor and one patient per experiment, so that batch effects were minimized.

The sequence joins TRBV27 to TRBJ1-1, with an unclear D gene assignment. Sample: central memory CD4+ T cells from blood. The receptor's source is a woman aged 18-29 years in good health. This receptor carries the CDR3 CASSPLGAGRTEAFF. In nucleotide form, the sequence is TGTGCCAGCAGTCCCCTGGGAGCGGGGAGGACTGAAGCTTTCTTT.